These 7 T cell receptor beta chains came from one sample sequenced in a study of identical twins. MiXCR was run by TCRdb on the 5' RACE reads, yielding one entry per CDR3 protein. This table holds roughly 350,000 distinct CDR3 sequences, approximately 10% found once. Sequenced: naive T cells sorted from blood. The receptors originated from a woman aged 45-65 years in good health.

This clonotype was found a few times. The chain couples TRBV10-3 to TRBJ1-2; 7 nucleotides match TRBD1. V was clipped by 6 bases and J by 5 bases; unmatched bases: 9. The CDR3 has 14 residues. Germline values: CDR1 ENHRY, CDR2 SYGVKD. The CDR3 is CAIRSGTDPYGYTF. CDR3 bases: TGTGCCATCAGATCCGGGACAGATCCTTATGGCTACACCTTC.

The genes are TRBV12-3 or TRBV12-4 and TRBJ2-5; possibly TRBD1 for D (6 bases). V was clipped by 6 bases and J by 3 bases, with 23 bases between them. This CDR3 contains 17 residues. CDR3 residues: CASSFGRQALIKETQYF. CDR3 DNA sequence: TGTGCCAGCAGCTTTGGAAGACAGGCTCTCATCAAAGAGACCCAGTACTTC.

This sequence joins TRBV5-1 and TRBJ2-4; tentatively, D is TRBD1 or TRBD2 (6 bases each). Per germline, CDR1 SGHRS and CDR2 YFSETQ. This CDR3 region has 14 residues. V lost 4 bases, J lost 8 bases, and 16 bases lay in between. Written as DNA, the CDR3 is TGCGCCAGCAGCAGCAGGGGAGGTGAGGACATTCAGTACTTC. This codes for CASSSRGGEDIQYF.

This clonotype appeared a few times. The CDR3 region has the DNA TGTGCCAGCAGCTCGATGAGCCAGGGGATCCCCTACAATGAGCAGTTCTTC. It encodes CASSSMSQGIPYNEQFF. The V call is TRBV5-6, the J call TRBJ2-1; weak D call: TRBD1 (6 bases). Trimming cost V 3 bases and J 2 bases, with 18 bases left between them. The CDR3 runs to 17 residues. The V gene's germline CDR1 is SGHDT and CDR2 YYEEEE.

The table lists this clonotype with many counts. This chain's CDR3 is CASSGQGTYEQYV. The CDR3, as DNA: TGTGCCAGCAGCGGACAGGGTACCTACGAGCAGTACGTC. V gene TRBV7-9 combines with J gene TRBJ2-7, with 8 bases lining up with TRBD1. In germline, CDR1 is SEHNR, CDR2 FQNEAQ (reference sequence). J gave up 2 bases and V 5 bases, and 2 bases lay outside the gene matches. The CDR3 consists of 13 residues.

This rearrangement joins TRBV29-1 to TRBJ2-3; D is unclear. Germline CDR1 reads SQVTM; CDR2 reads ANQGSEA. CDR3 length equals 13 residues. V dropped 7 bases and J dropped 6 bases, with 17 bases sitting between them. CDR3 sequence reads: CSDARTPRDTQYF. CDR3 nucleotide sequence: TGCAGCGATGCCAGGACCCCCCGCGATACGCAGTATTTT.

The chain uses TRBV7-6 and TRBJ2-1; 7 nucleotides align to TRBD1. The CDR3 extends over 13 amino acids. Germline loops: CDR1 SGHVS, CDR2 FNYEAQ. The V segment lost 5 bases and the J segment 6 bases; nucleotides outside the gene matches: 4. Here the CDR3 DNA reads TGTGCCAGCAGCGAGCACAGGGGCAATGAGCAGTTCTTC. Its translation: CASSEHRGNEQFF.